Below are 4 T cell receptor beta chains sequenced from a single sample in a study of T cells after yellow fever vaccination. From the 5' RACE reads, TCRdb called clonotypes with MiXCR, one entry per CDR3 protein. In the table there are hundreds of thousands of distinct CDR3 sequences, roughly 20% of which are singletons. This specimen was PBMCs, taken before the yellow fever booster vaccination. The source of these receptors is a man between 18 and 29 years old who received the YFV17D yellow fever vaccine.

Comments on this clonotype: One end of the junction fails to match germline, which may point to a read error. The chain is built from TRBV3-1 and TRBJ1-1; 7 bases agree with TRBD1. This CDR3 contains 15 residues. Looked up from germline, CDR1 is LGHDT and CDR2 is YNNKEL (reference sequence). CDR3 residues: CASRQEQGWDTEAFF. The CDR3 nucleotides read TGTGCCAGCAGGCAAGAACAGGGGTGGGACACTGAAGCTTTCTTT.

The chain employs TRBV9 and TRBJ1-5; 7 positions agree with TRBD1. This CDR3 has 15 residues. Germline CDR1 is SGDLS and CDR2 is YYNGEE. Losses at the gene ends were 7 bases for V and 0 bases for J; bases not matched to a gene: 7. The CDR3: CASGQGGNSNQPQHF. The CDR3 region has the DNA TGTGCCAGCGGGCAGGGGGGGAATAGCAATCAGCCCCAGCATTTT.

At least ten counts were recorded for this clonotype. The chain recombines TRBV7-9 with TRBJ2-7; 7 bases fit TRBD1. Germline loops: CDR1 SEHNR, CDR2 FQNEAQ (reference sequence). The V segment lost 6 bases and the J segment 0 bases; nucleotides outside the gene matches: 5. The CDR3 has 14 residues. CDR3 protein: CASSSDRSSYEQYF. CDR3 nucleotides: TGTGCCAGCAGTTCGGACAGGAGCTCCTACGAGCAGTACTTC.

CDR3 nucleotides: TGTGCCAGCAGTTTAGGGGTACAGGGTGGGGAGACCCAGTACTTC. This codes for CASSLGVQGGETQYF. The chain carries TRBV27 and TRBJ2-5, with D possibly TRBD1 on 6 matching bases. The CDR3 contains 15 residues. CDR1 is MNHEY and CDR2 is SMNVEV in the germline V gene (reference sequence). V lost 2 bases to trimming and J lost 5 bases, with 15 bases between them.